Below, 30 T cell receptor beta chains from the same sample are listed, as sequenced in a study of control samples from healthy donors and cancer patients. Libraries were prepared by immunoSEQ multiplex PCR; TCRdb keeps only in-frame clonotypes and omits some of them. The sample contains some 140,000 clones, approximately 91% of which appear only once. Material for sequencing was blood. The receptors were gathered from a woman aged 25 to 45 in good health.

This sequence joins TRBV24-1 and TRBJ2-5; D tentatively fits TRBD1 or TRBD2 (7 bases each). Per the germline V gene, CDR1 is KGHDR and CDR2 is SFDVKD. Trimming stripped 0 bases from V and 2 bases from J, with 18 bases between. The CDR3 sequence is 18 residues long. The CDR3 protein is CATSDLRGVAQGQETQYF. CDR3 nucleotide sequence: TGTGCCACCAGTGATTTGCGGGGGGTTGCACAGGGGCAAGAGACCCAGTACTTC.

The chain has TRBV15 and TRBJ2-1, with 12 bases that match TRBD2. From germline, CDR1 is LNHNV and CDR2 YYDKDF (reference sequence). The CDR3 is 14 amino acids. After removal of 3 bases from V and 8 bases from J, the junction contained 2 bases not matched to a gene. The CDR3 bases are TGTGCCACCAGCAGTCTAGCGGGAGGGGATGAGCAGTTCTTC. Encoded protein: CATSSLAGGDEQFF. Full variable domain (remainder filled in from reference TRBV15 and TRBJ2-1): DAMVIQNPRYQVTQFGKPVTLSCSQTLNHNVMYWYQQKSSQAPKLLFHYYDKDFNNEADTPDNFQSRRPNTSFCFLDIRSPGLGDTAMYLCATSSLAGGDEQFFGPGTRLTVL.

The rearrangement uses TRBV30 and TRBJ2-7; D call uncertain. V shed 3 bases and J shed 6 bases, with 15 bases lying between them. Germline V CDR1 and CDR2: GTSNPN, SVGIG (reference sequence). The CDR3 is 13 amino acids. This chain's CDR3 is CAWRRNDLGEQYF. CDR3 bases: TGTGCCTGGAGGCGTAACGATCTTGGCGAGCAGTACTTC.

J is TRBJ1-1 and V is TRBV28; a possible D gene is TRBD1 (5 bases). The V end was cut by 5 bases, the J end by 5 bases, with 24 bases between. Germline V gene lookup returns CDR1 MDHEN and CDR2 SYDVKM. The length of the CDR3 is 17 residues. The CDR3 spells CASSPKLSQVWGTEAFF. The CDR3 DNA sequence: TGTGCCAGCAGTCCGAAACTTTCACAGGTGTGGGGGACTGAAGCTTTCTTT.

This chain joins TRBV29-1 and TRBJ2-3, with 8 bases aligning to TRBD2. The CDR3 covers 15 residues. V dropped 0 bases and J dropped 5; count of bases not matched to a gene: 7. Germline assignment: CDR1 SQVTM and CDR2 ANQGSEA. CDR3 residues: CSVEDRQAGGDTQYF. Written as DNA, the CDR3 is TGCAGCGTTGAAGATCGGCAGGCGGGAGGAGATACGCAGTATTTT.

The V gene is TRBV24-1, the J gene TRBJ1-6; D gene ambiguous. Germline assignment: CDR1 KGHDR and CDR2 SFDVKD. Trimming took off 7 bases at V and 10 bases at J, with 10 bases between the two ends. The length of the CDR3 is 12 residues. Written as DNA, the CDR3 is TGTGCCACCAGCCACTTAGGATCACCCCTCCACTTT. Its translation is CATSHLGSPLHF.

The gene calls are TRBV19 and TRBJ1-4, with D perhaps matching TRBD1 (5 bases). V dropped 5 bases and J dropped 8 bases, with 18 bases sitting between them. CDR3 length equals 15 residues. Looked up from germline, CDR1 is LNHDA and CDR2 is SQIVND (reference sequence). CDR3 DNA: TGTGCCAGTAGTCCCGGAGGGGACCCCTACGAAAAACTGTTTTTT. Encoded protein: CASSPGGDPYEKLFF.

V is TRBV21-1 and J is TRBJ2-1; the table's D call, TRBD2, has no DNA check behind it. TRBV21-1 is labeled a pseudogene. This CDR3 spans 14 amino acids. CDR3 amino acids: CASSNGLEYNEQFF. CDR3 bases: TGTGCCAGCAGCAATGGACTAGAATACAATGAGCAGTTCTTC.

The chain carries TRBV3-1 (or the pseudogene TRBV3-2) and TRBJ2-7; TRBD2 matches at 12 bases. Germline V gene sequence: CDR1 LGHDT, CDR2 YNNKEL (reference sequence). The V and J ends lost 0 bases and 7 bases, in that order; junction bases with no gene match: 4. This CDR3 comprises 15 residues. CDR3 amino acids: CASSQDLAGGREQYF. The CDR3 bases are TGTGCCAGCAGCCAAGATCTAGCGGGAGGGCGGGAGCAGTACTTC.

A few counts support this clone. J is TRBJ2-4 and V is TRBV11-1; tentative D call: TRBD2 (5 bases). The CDR3 consists of 14 residues. Germline values: CDR1 SGHAT, CDR2 FQDESV (reference sequence). V shed 1 base and J shed 5 bases, with 9 bases lying between them. The CDR3 coding sequence is TGTGCCAGCAGCTTAGGGGGAGTCCAAAACATTCAGTACTTC. As protein: CASSLGGVQNIQYF.

The chain links TRBV2 to TRBJ2-2; D possibly matches TRBD1 or TRBD2 (5 bases each). The CDR3 is made up of 14 amino acids. Trimming cost V 8 bases and J 5 bases, with 15 bases left between them. Germline loops: CDR1 SNHLY, CDR2 FYNNEI. The CDR3 loop is CASAVLRGTGELFF. The CDR3 region has the DNA TGTGCCAGCGCGGTTCTGAGGGGTACCGGGGAGCTGTTTTTT.

The chain has TRBV6-5 and TRBJ1-5; no definite D call. Trimming left V 8 bases short and J 6 bases short, with 5 bases between. CDR1 and CDR2 from the germline V gene are MNHEY and SVGAGI. The CDR3 covers 10 residues. The CDR3 spells CASSFQPQHF. For the CDR3, the DNA is TGTGCCAGCTCTTTTCAGCCCCAGCATTTT.

CDR3 in amino acids: CASVPKDRSGTGELFF. Written as DNA, the CDR3 is TGTGCCAGCGTCCCAAAGGACAGATCGGGAACCGGGGAGCTGTTTTTT. The chain employs TRBV2 and TRBJ2-2; possibly TRBD1 for D (6 bases). Germline-derived CDR1 and CDR2 are SNHLY and FYNNEI. V gave up 8 bases and J gave up 5 bases, with 21 bases separating them. The CDR3 contains 16 residues.

This clone was found once. The V gene is TRBV5-8, the J gene TRBJ1-2, with TRBD1 matching over 10 bases. The V segment lost 4 bases and the J segment 4 bases; nucleotides outside the gene matches: 10. In germline, CDR1 is SGHTS, CDR2 YDEGEE. This CDR3 contains 16 residues. CDR3 loop: CASSTSGTGVAYGYTF. The DNA for the CDR3 is TGTGCCAGCAGCACCTCCGGGACAGGGGTAGCCTATGGCTACACCTTC.

The V call is TRBV6-2 or TRBV6-3, the J call TRBJ2-2; 14 nucleotides align to TRBD2. Germline values: CDR1 MNHEY, CDR2 SVGEGT. With 0 bases clipped from V and 1 base from J, the junction kept 4 bases outside the gene matches. This CDR3 region has 19 residues. The CDR3 loop reads CASSYSRTSGRRNTGELFF. In DNA form, the CDR3 reads TGTGCCAGCAGTTACTCCCGGACTAGCGGGAGGCGGAACACCGGGGAGCTGTTTTTT.

The chain links TRBV5-1 to TRBJ2-1; D may be TRBD1 (6 bases). Germline V gene data show CDR1 as SGHRS and CDR2 as YFSETQ. V gave up 4 bases and J gave up 5 bases, with 19 bases separating them. The CDR3 is 16 amino acids. This CDR3 reads CASSRRQDGRHNEQFF. The CDR3 region has the DNA TGCGCCAGCAGCCGGCGACAGGACGGGCGGCACAATGAGCAGTTCTTC. The entire variable domain, with the rest obtained from reference TRBV5-1 and TRBJ2-1, is as follows: KAGVTQTPRYLIKTRGQQVTLSCSPISGHRSVSWYQQTPGQGLQFLFEYFSETQRNKGNFPGRFSGRQFSNSRSEMNVSTLELGDSALYLCASSRRQDGRHNEQFFGPGTRLTVL.

This clone was found once. Other DNA sequences within the sample encode an identical CDR3. The genes are TRBV3-1 (or the pseudogene TRBV3-2) and TRBJ1-5; D is uncertain. CDR3 length: 13 residues. Germline loops: CDR1 LGHDT, CDR2 YNNKEL (reference sequence). Trimming took off 0 bases at V and 2 bases at J, with 2 bases between the two ends. The CDR3 DNA sequence: TGTGCCAGCAGCCAAGATCGCAATCAGCCCCAGCATTTT. This codes for CASSQDRNQPQHF.

The chain recombines TRBV2 with TRBJ2-7; 13 bases line up with TRBD2. V shed 6 bases and J 5 bases; nucleotides not matched to a gene: 10. CDR1 is SNHLY and CDR2 is FYNNEI in the germline V gene. The CDR3 runs to 16 residues. The CDR3 loop reads CASSPGLAGEWNEQYF. The CDR3 DNA is TGTGCCAGCAGCCCCGGACTAGCGGGAGAGTGGAACGAGCAGTACTTC.

The rearrangement uses TRBV5-6 and TRBJ1-2; tentatively, D is TRBD1 (6 bases). The CDR3 sequence is 14 residues long. Deletions cut 7 bases from V and 6 bases from J, with 19 bases between. Germline V gene lookup returns CDR1 SGHDT and CDR2 YYEEEE. DNA for the CDR3: TGTGCCAGCGATTCGGCTTGGGGGGCGGATGGCTACACCTTC. Encoded protein: CASDSAWGADGYTF.

The chain carries TRBV11-2 and TRBJ2-1; TRBD1 agrees at 7 bases. The ends lost 1 base at V and 6 bases at J; junction bases unmatched: 3. The CDR3 totals 14 residues. Germline V gene data show CDR1 as SGHAT and CDR2 as FQNNGV. CDR3 sequence (DNA): TGTGCCAGCAGCTTAGGGACAGGTCCCAATGAGCAGTTCTTC. This translates into CASSLGTGPNEQFF. Together with reference TRBV11-2 and TRBJ2-1, the CDR3 gives the full variable domain: EAGVAQSPRYKIIEKRQSVAFWCNPISGHATLYWYQQILGQGPKLLIQFQNNGVVDDSQLPKDRFSAERLKGVDSTLKIQPAKLEDSAVYLCASSLGTGPNEQFFGPGTRLTVL.

This chain links TRBV9 with TRBJ1-3; the D is unclear. Germline V gene sequence: CDR1 SGDLS, CDR2 YYNGEE. This CDR3 is 15 amino acids long. Trimming removed 0 bases at V and 4 bases at J, with 11 bases between. For the CDR3, the DNA is TGTGCCAGCAGCGTAGACGAGGGAGGAGGAAACACCATATATTTT. Its protein product is CASSVDEGGGNTIYF.

This clone was seen a single time. The chain is built from TRBV19 and TRBJ2-5; unclear D gene. The V end was cut by 1 base, the J end by 1 base, with 7 bases between. The length of the CDR3 is 14 residues. Germline values: CDR1 LNHDA, CDR2 SQIVND (reference sequence). The CDR3, as DNA: TGTGCCAGTAGTATAGGTGGCAGCCAAGAGACCCAGTACTTC. Protein sequence: CASSIGGSQETQYF. Variable domain in full (rest from reference TRBV19 and TRBJ2-5): DGGITQSPKYLFRKEGQNVTLSCEQNLNHDAMYWYRQDPGQGLRLIYYSQIVNDFQKGDIAEGYSVSREKKESFPLTVTSAQKNPTAFYLCASSIGGSQETQYFGPGTRLLVL.

The chain recombines TRBV6-5 with TRBJ1-3, with 8 bases aligning to TRBD1. V lost 2 bases and J lost 1; bases outside the gene matches: 4. This CDR3 is built from 16 residues. CDR1 is MNHEY, CDR2 SVGAGI, per germline. This CDR3 is CASSYGQGWSGNTIYF. The CDR3 bases are TGTGCCAGCAGTTACGGACAGGGATGGTCTGGAAACACCATATATTTT.

V usage is TRBV6-6 and J usage is TRBJ2-3, with unresolved D. This CDR3 has 14 amino acids. Germline V gene sequence: CDR1 MNHNY, CDR2 SVGAGI (reference sequence). Trimming removed 7 bases at V and 0 bases at J, with 11 bases between. In DNA form, the CDR3 reads TGTGCCAGCACCTGGACGGATAGCACAGATACGCAGTATTTT. This translates into CASTWTDSTDTQYF.

J is TRBJ1-1 and V is TRBV4-1; 7 nucleotides agree with TRBD1. CDR3 size: 14 residues. CDR1 and CDR2 from the germline V gene are MGHRA and YSYEKL. V shed 0 bases, J shed 8 bases, and the junction held 6 bases outside the gene matches. DNA for the CDR3: TGCGCCAGCAGCCAAGATAGGCCAGGGGGAGAAGCTTTCTTT. Translated: CASSQDRPGGEAFF.

In the case of this clone: A junction end diverges from the germline sequence, so it may reflect a read error. The rearrangement joins TRBV28 to TRBJ1-1; 7 bases are shared with TRBD1. CDR1 MDHEN and CDR2 SYDVKM come from the germline V gene. The CDR3 covers 12 residues. The chain's CDR3 is CASSLYEGARTF. As DNA, the CDR3 is TGTGCCAGCAGTTTATATGAGGGGGCGAGAACCTTT.

The chain employs TRBV19 and TRBJ1-2, with TRBD1 identical over 9 bases. Trimming at V came to 5 bases and at J to 2 bases, leaving 3 bases not matched to a gene. Looked up from germline, CDR1 is LNHDA and CDR2 is SQIVND (reference sequence). CDR3 length: 14 amino acids. This CDR3 reads CASSSGQGNYGYTF. The CDR3 DNA follows: TGTGCCAGTAGTTCCGGACAGGGGAACTATGGCTACACCTTC.

This chain links TRBV2 with TRBJ1-4, with D perhaps matching TRBD1 (5 bases). V lost 6 bases to trimming and J lost 6 bases, with 11 bases between them. Germline V gene sequence: CDR1 SNHLY, CDR2 FYNNEI. The CDR3 has 13 residues. The CDR3 DNA is TGTGCCAGCAGGAGTGGCAGGGATGAAAAACTGTTTTTT. It is translated as CASRSGRDEKLFF. The whole variable domain, filled in from reference TRBV2 and TRBJ1-4, reads EPEVTQTPSHQVTQMGQEVILRCVPISNHLYFYWYRQILGQKVEFLVSFYNNEISEKSEIFDDQFSVERPDGSNFTLKIRSTKLEDSAMYFCASRSGRDEKLFFGSGTQLSVL.

A few counts support this clone. This chain uses TRBV5-4 with TRBJ2-3, with 13 bases aligning to TRBD2. The length of the CDR3 is 17 residues. Per the germline V gene, CDR1 is SGHNT and CDR2 is YYREEE (reference sequence). V was pared by 4 bases and J by 5 bases, with 10 bases of the junction left unmatched. The CDR3 DNA reads TGTGCCAGCAGCCGAAAGACTAGCGGGAGGAGATTAGATACGCAGTATTTT. Its translation: CASSRKTSGRRLDTQYF.

This clone was detected a few times. The rearrangement uses TRBV27 and TRBJ1-2; unclear D gene. This CDR3 contains 13 residues. Per germline, CDR1 MNHEY and CDR2 SMNVEV (reference sequence). V shed 8 bases and J shed 4 bases, with 14 bases lying between them. For the CDR3, the DNA is TGTGCCAGCCGCCTCAACGGTGGCTATGGCTACACCTTC. This encodes CASRLNGGYGYTF.